This TCR beta chain was identified during a study of cytomegalovirus exposure and HLA in healthy donors (dated by TCRdb to about 2017). Study-wide context: In an earlier analysis of some 610 of the donors, around 300 Gb of sequence data and 117 million unique TCR beta sequences from roughly 190 million T cells were reported. An early release that covered around 590 HLA-typed donors contained approximately 300 gigabases of sequencing data and approximately 85 million unique TCR sequences. Of the 398 genotyped donors, over 70% fell in the genetic ancestry cluster associated with self-reported Caucasian donors. The study was designed to test whether signatures of past pathogen exposure could be identified by cataloging public T cell receptors. The study profiled the T cell repertoires of under 850 subjects by immunosequencing and related them to cytomegalovirus serostatus. A separate validation cohort of over a hundred different subjects was used in addition to the approximately 700-subject first cohort. The study combined high-throughput TCR immunosequencing, statistical association of individual TCRs with disease status, and machine learning to predict cytomegalovirus infection status. In a later analysis, previously published TCR beta repertoires from 500 to 750 donors were re-analyzed and high-resolution HLA genotyping was added so that TCR occurrence patterns could be studied. Rather than drawing on any new phenotypic data, the later analysis identified candidate immune exposures from TCR beta sequences and the way those sequences occurred across donors. An earlier analysis of several hundred of the donors used high-throughput TCR beta sequencing to judge whether each TCR beta V gene segment behaved as functional or pseudogenic. Alongside the repertoire data, information on donor age, sex, ethnicity and CMV serostatus was compiled. Genome-wide SNP genotypes for about three fifths of the roughly 670 donors were used in a later genetic analysis, which treated that subset as a discovery cohort. All discovery cohort repertoires had been generated using a single sequencing platform. Both class I and class II loci were covered by HLA typing, at four-digit resolution. Typing coverage differed by locus: A, B, C, DRB1 and DQB1 were typed in about 620-630 donors, DQA1 in 500 to 550, DPA1 in nearly 610, and DPB1 in 450 to 490. About 5 DR-DQ haplotypes were handled as single units for association and clustering, since linkage in the cohort was strong. Among around 400 genotyped donors of the cohort, an average of around 240,000 unique TCR beta nucleotide sequences was sequenced per donor, of which about 18% were non-productive. General study outcomes and caveats: In a later analysis, the rate of TCR association differed among HLA loci, with DRB1 alleles having the most associated TCRs and HLA-C alleles having the fewest. Because counts were too low, 15 to 20 rarely observed V segments, including chromosome 9 orphons, were left out of the earlier analysis of some 600 of the donors. A cluster of highly shared sequence variants was judged likely to be a technical artifact of the sequencing pipeline. According to a later genetic analysis, donors in an Asian-associated ancestry cluster had fewer N-insertions in productive TCRs than the approximately 630-donor mean. Because the 87-base-pair reads could not distinguish some IMGT-functional V segments, including TRBV6-2 and TRBV6-3, those segments were excluded. This cohort had only TCR beta chains sequenced, and the lack of alpha or paired-chain data limited which features could be detected. Across donors, most TCR sequences were observed very rarely, whereas some public TCRs were present in many individuals. The only immune exposure information available for the cohort was CMV serostatus. A few of the identified cytomegalovirus-associated TCR beta chains were confirmed in vitro to be specific for cytomegalovirus antigens. HLA typing was unavailable for some donors at each locus, so association tests used only the typed subset. Correlated functional status among segregating V segments might reflect linkage disequilibrium, but an unknown experimental factor could not be ruled out. A later analysis reported that several top co-occurrence clusters appeared linked to parvovirus B19, influenza, CMV and Epstein-Barr virus. Cytomegalovirus status was reported to be diagnosed by the classifier with high specificity and sensitivity in both the original and validation cohorts. A further reported finding was that TCR beta sequences accurately predicted the HLA-A and HLA-B alleles for most subjects in the first cohort. In a later genetic analysis, a missense DCLRE1C variant was associated with V-gene and J-gene trimming of TCR beta chains, and the association was replicated in an independent cohort. At a false discovery rate of 0.05, a later analysis linked under 20,000 TCR beta sequences to specific HLA alleles. Strong co-occurrence of HLA alleles, especially DR and DQ, made assigning TCR associations to individual alleles difficult. It was suggested by the authors that the approach could potentially be generalized to other disease states and immunological phenotypes. The study listed 164 TCR beta chains as associated with cytomegalovirus. In an earlier analysis of 587 of the donors, most TCR beta V segments appeared in productive rearrangements about 87% or about 30% of the time, broadly matching IMGT annotations. In a later analysis, HLA-associated TCR beta chains were found to be more clonally expanded and to have lower generation probabilities than equally common non-associated chains. The presence/absence analyses assumed that sequencing depth was roughly uniform across donors, and that assumption may not be true. Most CMV-associated TCR beta chains appeared to be HLA-restricted in a later analysis, and the HLA associations seemed to be driven largely by CMV exposure.

V and J lose 2 bases and 0 bases, and a span of 3 bases separates them. The germline V gene (reference sequence) supplies CDR1 MNHEY and CDR2 SMNVEV. The CDR3 runs 13 residues from the cysteine to the phenylalanine. Just the 39-base CDR3 DNA is kept, in frame starting at base 1. In total, roughly 670 healthy bone marrow donors made up the cohort. At the time of sampling, all cohort members were nominally healthy, though unrecorded immune exposures were likely present. The donor was CMV seropositive and was included in the group of 250 to 350 seropositive cohort members. Every donor gave a peripheral blood sample, and the peripheral blood mononuclear cells from that sample were used for TCR beta sequencing. The Qiagen DNeasy Blood Extraction Kit was used to extract genomic DNA from the blood cell samples. Library method: the immunoSEQ multiplex PCR assay. A mixture of 60 forward primers for TCR Vbeta segments and 13 reverse primers for TCR Jbeta segments was used in the multiplex PCR. Amplification of the CDR3 region of rearranged TCR beta genes was performed with a multiplex PCR assay on genomic DNA. The amplified TCR beta libraries were sequenced on the Illumina HiSeq System as 87-base-pair reads. Per the authors' processing: A later analysis counted 75 million to 100 million unique TCR beta chains across the 670 or so repertoires, and approximately 11 million of these chains were shared by at least two donors. A nearest-neighbor algorithm error-corrected the raw reads and collapsed the reads into unique sequences, merging closely related sequences to remove PCR and sequencing errors. CDR3 sequences were aligned to IMGT reference sequences to assign V, D and J gene segments. Each retained sequence needed at least a six-nucleotide match to both a V gene segment and a J gene segment. A rearrangement was called productive if the CDR3 had no stop codons and remained in frame with V and J, and every other rearrangement was called non-productive. Following IMGT convention, CDR3 was defined as the stretch from the second conserved V-encoded cysteine up to the conserved J-encoded phenylalanine. The earlier analysis of 550 to 650 of the donors excluded any sequence lacking an unambiguous match to a single V gene segment. An earlier analysis of approximately 590 of the donors classified V segments as functional when productive rearrangements were above 56.7% and as segregating when the standard deviation between donors was above 5%. A statistical classification framework was built to diagnose cytomegalovirus status from the catalog of TCR beta chain sequences. V and J gene assignment, in a later analysis, came from comparing TCR nucleotide sequences with IMGT/GENE-DB human TR gene sequences. In a later analysis, CDR3 sequences and most-parsimonious VDJ recombination scenarios were assigned using the TCRdist pipeline. In a later analysis, each TCR beta chain was defined by its CDR3 amino acid sequence together with its V-gene family, and reads lacking a unique V-gene family were excluded. To address suspected cross-contamination and a sequencing artifact, a later analysis removed under 600 highly shared, low-generation-probability nucleotide sequences. For each public chain, a later analysis derived a clonal expansion index from normalized ranks of inferred template counts within each repertoire. A later analysis computed generation probabilities with a VDJ recombination model fitted to out-of-frame rearrangements, and checked the results against IGoR. In a later analysis, hypergeometric tests were used to score TCR-TCR, TCR-HLA and TCR-CMV co-occurrence, with a repertoire-size bias correction applied to TCR pairs. A later analysis estimated false discovery rates by permuting HLA or CMV assignments 20 times. In a later analysis, co-occurring TCRs were grouped with DBSCAN, and TCRdist sequence similarity was added when clustering was performed within HLA-allele-positive subsets. Repertoires with fewer than 30,000 or more than 120,000 public chains were left out of co-occurrence clustering, as were a handful of repertoires with anomalous nucleotide sharing. Here the immuneACCESS table is served through TCRdb, limited to in-frame sequences with V and J called. Missing clones are a known gap in these copies; in checked studies unresolved V genes cover under half, and the rest lacks a known reason. D and trimming come from the DNA, and the V and J calls and clone size come from that table. The sample table shows 90,000 or so clones, and about 77% are seen once. Less than 5.5% of the sample is taken by the ten largest.

As for this clone: This clone's antigen is unknown. Base-call qualities are not available, and no considerably larger clone is one nucleotide away. Additional DNA sequences in this sample encode the identical CDR3.

Sequencing used PBMCs. In this chain, TRBV27 is recombined with TRBJ2-3; no D segment can be confidently identified. This receptor was obtained from a male donor in good health and CMV-seropositive. The CDR3 protein is CASSLTSTDTQYF. The DNA sequence is TGTGCCAGCAGTTTAACTAGCACAGATACGCAGTATTTT.